This is a list of T cell receptor beta chains from one sample in a study of T-cell reconstitution after alpha-beta-depleted transplantation in children. A single record per CDR3 protein comes from TCRdb applying MiXCR to the PCR reads. The sample lists about 510,000 distinct CDR3 sequences, around 10% occurring once. The sample was PBMCs, mostly from graft donor cells, taken 180 days after TCRalphabeta/CD19-depleted stem cell transplant. These receptors were collected from a female patient aged 2-15 years who had a stem cell transplant for aplastic anemia, so the T cells may come from the graft donor. The conserved cysteine and the conserved F or W are not part of the CDR3 here. The D gene is left open where the match is weak.

TRBV10-3 | 14 | . | AIRLQGPSYTGELF
TRBV20-1 | 11 | . | SASGSGANVLT
TRBV29-1 | 11 | . | SVGLRTNYGYT
TRBV27 | 11 | . | ASRRTPSYEQY
TRBV7-2 | 14 | TRBD2 | ASSLSGTIYIGELF
TRBV28 | 11 | . | ASTLQGTFEAF
TRBV28 | 13 | . | ASSRSRPYNEKLF
TRBV29-1 | 11 | . | SVEKGFQETQY
TRBV20-1 | 13 | . | SASVAGTDNYGYT
TRBV12-3/TRBV12-4 | 18 | . | ASTFKVGWLTALSNQPQH
TRBV20-1 | 9 | TRBD2 | SAMGLGRQY
TRBV20-1 | 11 | TRBD2 | SARAGVADTQY
TRBV6-1 | 10 | . | ASSGLGGTWD
TRBV12-3/TRBV12-4 | 17 | TRBD2 | ASSWGWAGGPRSYNEQF
TRBV20-1 | 11 | . | SARRPSYNEQF
TRBV7-9 | 11 | . | ASSWAQEPGYT